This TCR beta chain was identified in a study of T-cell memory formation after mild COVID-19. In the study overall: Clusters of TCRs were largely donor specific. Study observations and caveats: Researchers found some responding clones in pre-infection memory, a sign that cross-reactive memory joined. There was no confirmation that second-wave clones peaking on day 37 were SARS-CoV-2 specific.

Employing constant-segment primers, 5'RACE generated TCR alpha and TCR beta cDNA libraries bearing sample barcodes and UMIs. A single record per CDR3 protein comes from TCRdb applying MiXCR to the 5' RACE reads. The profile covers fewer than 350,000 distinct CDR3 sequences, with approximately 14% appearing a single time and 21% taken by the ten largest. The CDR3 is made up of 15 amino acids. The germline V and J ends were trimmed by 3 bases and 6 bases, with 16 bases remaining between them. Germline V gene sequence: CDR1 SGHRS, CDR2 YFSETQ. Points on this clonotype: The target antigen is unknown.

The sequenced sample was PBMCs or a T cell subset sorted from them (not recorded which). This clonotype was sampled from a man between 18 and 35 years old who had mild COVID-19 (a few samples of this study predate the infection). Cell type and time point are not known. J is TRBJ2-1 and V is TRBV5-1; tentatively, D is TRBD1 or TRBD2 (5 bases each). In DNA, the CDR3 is TGCGCCAGCAGCTCGGGGCAGGGAGACCGCAATGAGCAGTTCTTC. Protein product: CASSSGQGDRNEQFF.